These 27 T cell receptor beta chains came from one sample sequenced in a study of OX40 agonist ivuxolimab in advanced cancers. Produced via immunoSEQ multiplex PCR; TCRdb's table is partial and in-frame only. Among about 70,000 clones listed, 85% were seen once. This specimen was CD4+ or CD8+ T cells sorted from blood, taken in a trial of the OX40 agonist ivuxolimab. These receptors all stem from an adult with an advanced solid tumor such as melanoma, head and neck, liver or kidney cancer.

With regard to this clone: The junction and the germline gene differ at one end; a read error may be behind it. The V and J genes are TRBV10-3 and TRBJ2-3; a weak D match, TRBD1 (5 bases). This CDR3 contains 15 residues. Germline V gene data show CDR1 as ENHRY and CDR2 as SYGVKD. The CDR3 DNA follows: TGTGCCATCAGTGACGACCTACCTGGCACAGGTACGCAGTATTTT. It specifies CAISDDLPGTGTQYF.

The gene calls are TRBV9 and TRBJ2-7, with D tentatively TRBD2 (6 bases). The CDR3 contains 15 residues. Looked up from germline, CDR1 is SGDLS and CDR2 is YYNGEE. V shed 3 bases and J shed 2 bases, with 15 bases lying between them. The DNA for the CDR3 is TGTGCCAGCAGCGCGTCGGCTAGCGAACCCTACGAGCAGTACTTC. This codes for CASSASASEPYEQYF.

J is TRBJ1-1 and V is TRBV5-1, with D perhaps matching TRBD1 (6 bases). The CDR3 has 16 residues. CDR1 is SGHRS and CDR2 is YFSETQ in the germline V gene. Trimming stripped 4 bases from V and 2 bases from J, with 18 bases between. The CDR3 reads CASSRSGQGGNTEAFF. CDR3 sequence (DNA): TGCGCCAGCAGCAGGAGTGGGCAAGGGGGAAACACTGAAGCTTTCTTT.

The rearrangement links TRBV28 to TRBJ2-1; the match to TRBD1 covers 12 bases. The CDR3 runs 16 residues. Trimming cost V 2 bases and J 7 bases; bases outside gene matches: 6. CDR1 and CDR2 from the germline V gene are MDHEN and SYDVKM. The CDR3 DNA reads TGTGCCAGCAGTTTACCGGGACAGGGGGCATGGAATGAGCAGTTCTTC. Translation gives CASSLPGQGAWNEQFF.

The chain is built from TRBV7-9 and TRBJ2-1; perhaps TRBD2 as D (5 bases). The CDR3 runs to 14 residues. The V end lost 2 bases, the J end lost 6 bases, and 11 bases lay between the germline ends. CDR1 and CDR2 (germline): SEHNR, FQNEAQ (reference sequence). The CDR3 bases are TGTGCCAGCAGCTTAACCGAGGGCTCCAATGAGCAGTTCTTC. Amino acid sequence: CASSLTEGSNEQFF.

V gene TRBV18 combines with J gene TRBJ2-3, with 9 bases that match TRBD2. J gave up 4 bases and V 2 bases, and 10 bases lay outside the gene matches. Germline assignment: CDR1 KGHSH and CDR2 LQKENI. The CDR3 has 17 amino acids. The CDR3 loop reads CASSPKGRGGRSDTQYF. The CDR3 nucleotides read TGTGCCAGCTCACCAAAGGGGCGGGGGGGCCGGTCAGATACGCAGTATTTT. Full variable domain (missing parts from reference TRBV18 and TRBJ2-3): NAGVMQNPRHLVRRRGQEARLRCSPMKGHSHVYWYRQLPEEGLKFMVYLQKENIIDESGMPKERFSAEFPKEGPSILRIQQVVRGDSAAYFCASSPKGRGGRSDTQYFGPGTRLTVL.

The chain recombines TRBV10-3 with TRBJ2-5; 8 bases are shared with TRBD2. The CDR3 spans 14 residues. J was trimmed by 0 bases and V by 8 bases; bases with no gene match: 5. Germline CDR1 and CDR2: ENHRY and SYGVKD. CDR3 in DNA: TGTGCCATCCAGCGGGGGCAGTACCAAGAGACCCAGTACTTC. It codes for CAIQRGQYQETQYF.

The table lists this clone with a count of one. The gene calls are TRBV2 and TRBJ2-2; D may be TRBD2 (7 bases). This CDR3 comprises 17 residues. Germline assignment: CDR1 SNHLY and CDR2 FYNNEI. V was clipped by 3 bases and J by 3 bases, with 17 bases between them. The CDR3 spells CASSDLLGGPDTGELFF. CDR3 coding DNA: TGTGCCAGCAGTGATTTGTTGGGGGGGCCGGACACCGGGGAGCTGTTTTTT. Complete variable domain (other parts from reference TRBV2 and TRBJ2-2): EPEVTQTPSHQVTQMGQEVILRCVPISNHLYFYWYRQILGQKVEFLVSFYNNEISEKSEIFDDQFSVERPDGSNFTLKIRSTKLEDSAMYFCASSDLLGGPDTGELFFGEGSRLTVL.

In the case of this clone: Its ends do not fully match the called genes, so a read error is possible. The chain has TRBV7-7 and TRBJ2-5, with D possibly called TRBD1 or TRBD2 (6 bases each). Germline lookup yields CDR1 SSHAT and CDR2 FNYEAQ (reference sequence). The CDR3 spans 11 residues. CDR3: CASSSGATQYF. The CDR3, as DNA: TGTGCTAGCAGCTCGGGGGCGACCCAGTACTTC.

The CDR3 DNA is TGTGCCAGTCACCGGGACAGGGGCAACAGCAATCAGCCCCAGCATTTT. Amino acid sequence: CASHRDRGNSNQPQHF. This chain uses TRBV2 with TRBJ1-5, with 10 bases aligning to TRBD1. This CDR3 is built from 16 residues. V lost 9 bases to trimming and J lost 1 base; unmatched junction nucleotides: 9. Germline assignment: CDR1 SNHLY and CDR2 FYNNEI.

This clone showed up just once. DNA for the CDR3: TGTGCCAGCAGCCTTCTTGACAAAAGGGAAGCTTTCTTT. This translates into CASSLLDKREAFF. V and J are TRBV27 and TRBJ1-1; D is unclear. Looked up from germline, CDR1 is MNHEY and CDR2 is SMNVEV (reference sequence). V dropped 6 bases and J dropped 8 bases, with 16 bases sitting between them. This CDR3 is 13 amino acids long.

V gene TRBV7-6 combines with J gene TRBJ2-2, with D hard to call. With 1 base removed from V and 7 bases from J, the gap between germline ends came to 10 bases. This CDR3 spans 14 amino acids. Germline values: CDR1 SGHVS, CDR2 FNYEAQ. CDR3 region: CASSLGHRSGELFF. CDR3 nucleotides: TGTGCCAGCAGCTTAGGTCACCGGAGCGGGGAGCTGTTTTTT.

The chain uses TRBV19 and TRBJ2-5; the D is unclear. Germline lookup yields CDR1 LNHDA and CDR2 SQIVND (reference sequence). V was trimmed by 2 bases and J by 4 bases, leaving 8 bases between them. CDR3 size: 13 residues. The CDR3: CASSIYSRETQYF. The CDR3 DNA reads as TGTGCCAGTAGTATATATTCCAGAGAGACCCAGTACTTC.

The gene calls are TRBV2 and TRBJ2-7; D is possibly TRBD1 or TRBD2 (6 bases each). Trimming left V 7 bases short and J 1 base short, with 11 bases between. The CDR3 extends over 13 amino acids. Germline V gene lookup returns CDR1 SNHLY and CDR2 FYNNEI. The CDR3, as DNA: TGTGCCAGCATCGGGGGCTTATCCTACGAGCAGTACTTC. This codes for CASIGGLSYEQYF. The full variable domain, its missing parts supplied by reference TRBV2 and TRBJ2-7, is EPEVTQTPSHQVTQMGQEVILRCVPISNHLYFYWYRQILGQKVEFLVSFYNNEISEKSEIFDDQFSVERPDGSNFTLKIRSTKLEDSAMYFCASIGGLSYEQYFGPGTRLTVT.

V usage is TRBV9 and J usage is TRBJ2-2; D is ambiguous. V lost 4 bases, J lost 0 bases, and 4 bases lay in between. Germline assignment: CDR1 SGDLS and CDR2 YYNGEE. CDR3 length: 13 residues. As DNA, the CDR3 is TGTGCCAGCAGCCCCCCGAACACCGGGGAGCTGTTTTTT. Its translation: CASSPPNTGELFF.

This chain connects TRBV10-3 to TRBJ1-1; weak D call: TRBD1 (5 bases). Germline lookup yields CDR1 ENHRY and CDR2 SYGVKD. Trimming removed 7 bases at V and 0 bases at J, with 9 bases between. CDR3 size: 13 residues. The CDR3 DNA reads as TGTGCCATCAAGGGGAAAGTGAACACTGAAGCTTTCTTT. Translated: CAIKGKVNTEAFF.

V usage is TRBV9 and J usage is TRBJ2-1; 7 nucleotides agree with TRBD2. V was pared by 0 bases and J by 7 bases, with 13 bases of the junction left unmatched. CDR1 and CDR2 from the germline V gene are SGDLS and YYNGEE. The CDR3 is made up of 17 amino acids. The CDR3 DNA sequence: TGTGCCAGCAGCGTAGTAGGAGCGGGGCTGGCGGGGAATGAGCAGTTCTTC. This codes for CASSVVGAGLAGNEQFF.

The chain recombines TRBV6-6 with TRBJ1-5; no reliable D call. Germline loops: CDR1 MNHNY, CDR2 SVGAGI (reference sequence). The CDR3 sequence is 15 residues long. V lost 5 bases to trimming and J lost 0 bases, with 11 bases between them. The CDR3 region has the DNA TGTGCCAGCAGTGATGTTCCCTATAGCAATCAGCCCCAGCATTTT. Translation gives CASSDVPYSNQPQHF.

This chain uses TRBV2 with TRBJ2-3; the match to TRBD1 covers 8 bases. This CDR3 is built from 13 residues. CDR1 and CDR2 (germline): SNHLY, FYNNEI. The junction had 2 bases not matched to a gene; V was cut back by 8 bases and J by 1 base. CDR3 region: CASGTGRTDTQYF. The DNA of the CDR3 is TGTGCCAGCGGGACAGGACGCACAGATACGCAGTATTTT.

The CDR3 sequence: CASSLLGGGEAEAFF. The CDR3 nucleotides read TGTGCCAGCAGCCTCTTGGGGGGAGGGGAGGCTGAAGCTTTCTTT. The V and J genes are TRBV4-2 and TRBJ1-1; perhaps TRBD1 as D (5 bases). Between the trimmed V and J ends, which lost 4 bases and 6 bases, there was a span of 18 bases. This CDR3 contains 15 residues. CDR1 and CDR2 from the germline V gene are LGHNA and YNFKEQ.

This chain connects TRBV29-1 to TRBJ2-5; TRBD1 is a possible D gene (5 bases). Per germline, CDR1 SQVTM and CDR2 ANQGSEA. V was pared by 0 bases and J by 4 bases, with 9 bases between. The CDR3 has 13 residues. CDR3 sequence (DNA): TGCAGCGTTGAAGATAGGGGAATAGAGACCCAGTACTTC. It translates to CSVEDRGIETQYF.

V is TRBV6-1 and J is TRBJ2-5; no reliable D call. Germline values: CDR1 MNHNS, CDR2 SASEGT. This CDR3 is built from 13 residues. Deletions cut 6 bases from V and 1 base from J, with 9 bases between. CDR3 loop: CASSHRTQETQYF. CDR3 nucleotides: TGTGCCAGCAGCCACCGGACCCAAGAGACCCAGTACTTC.

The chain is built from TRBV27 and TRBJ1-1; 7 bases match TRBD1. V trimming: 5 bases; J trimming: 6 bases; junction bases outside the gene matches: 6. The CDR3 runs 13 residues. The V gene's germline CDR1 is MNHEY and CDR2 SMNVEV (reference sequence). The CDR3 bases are TGTGCCAGCAGTCCGGGACAGATTCCTGAAGCTTTCTTT. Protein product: CASSPGQIPEAFF.

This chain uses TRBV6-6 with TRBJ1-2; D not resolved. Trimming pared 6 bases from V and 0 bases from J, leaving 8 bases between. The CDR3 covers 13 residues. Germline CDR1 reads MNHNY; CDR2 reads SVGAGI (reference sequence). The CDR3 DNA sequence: TGTGCCAGCAGAGACCCAGCTAACTATGGCTACACCTTC. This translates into CASRDPANYGYTF.

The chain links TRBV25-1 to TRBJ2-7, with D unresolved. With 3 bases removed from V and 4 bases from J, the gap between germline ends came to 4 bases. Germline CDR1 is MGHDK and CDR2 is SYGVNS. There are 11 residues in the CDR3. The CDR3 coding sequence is TGTGCCAGCAGTGATTTTTACGAGCAGTACTTC. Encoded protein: CASSDFYEQYF.

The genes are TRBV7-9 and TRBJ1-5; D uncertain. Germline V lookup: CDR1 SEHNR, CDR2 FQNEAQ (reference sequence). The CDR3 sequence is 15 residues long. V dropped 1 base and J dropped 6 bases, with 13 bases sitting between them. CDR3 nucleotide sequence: TGTGCCAGCAGCTTAGGTTCTCCGGGTGGTCAGCCCCAGCATTTT. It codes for CASSLGSPGGQPQHF.

The CDR3 DNA is TGTGCCAGCAGCCCCCAGGTCTCGCGCCCCGGGGCAAATGAGCAGTTCTTC. Translated, it gives CASSPQVSRPGANEQFF. The chain uses TRBV5-6 and TRBJ2-1; D possibly matches TRBD1 or TRBD2 (5 bases each). Trimming stripped 4 bases from V and 7 bases from J, with 24 bases between. The CDR3 extends over 17 amino acids. CDR1 SGHDT and CDR2 YYEEEE come from the germline V gene.